This T cell receptor (beta chain) emerged from a study of T cell responses to AZD1222 COVID-19 vaccine. Only in-frame clones appear in the TCRdb table, and some are missing; sequencing was by immunoSEQ multiplex PCR. The table lists 160,000 or so clones, about nine tenths of them singletons, with less than 2.5% in the top ten. Comment on this clone: The antigen is undetermined.

General observations from the study: The peak T cell response came first, and repertoires were sampled only after it. A rise in Spike-specific TCR breadth and depth followed two AZD1222 doses. A reported finding is that nearly half of spike-specific TCRs target unmutated variant regions.

Germline CDR1 reads MDHEN; CDR2 reads SYDVKM. Trimming removed 4 bases at V and 4 bases at J, with 8 bases between. The CDR3 contains 13 residues. The rearrangement uses TRBV28 and TRBJ1-3; D gene ambiguous. Specimen: peripheral blood, collected on day 0 of AZD1222 vaccination. The receptor's source is an adult in good health. The CDR3 region is CASSSNLGNTIYF. CDR3 nucleotide sequence: TGTGCCAGCAGTTCGAATCTCGGAAACACCATATATTTT.